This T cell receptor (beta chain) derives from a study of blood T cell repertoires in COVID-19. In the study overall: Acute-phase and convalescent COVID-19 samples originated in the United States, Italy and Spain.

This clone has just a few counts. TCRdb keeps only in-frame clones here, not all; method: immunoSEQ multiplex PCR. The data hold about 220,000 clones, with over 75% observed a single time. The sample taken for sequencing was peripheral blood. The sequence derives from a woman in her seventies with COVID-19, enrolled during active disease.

CDR3 sequence: CASSPGQGGRSNQPQHF. The CDR3 DNA reads as TGCGCCAGCAGCCCGGGACAGGGAGGCAGGAGCAATCAGCCCCAGCATTTT. This chain joins TRBV5-1 and TRBJ1-5, with 9 bases identical to TRBD1. V dropped 4 bases and J dropped 1; count of bases not matched to a gene: 9. This CDR3 contains 17 residues. Germline CDR1 reads SGHRS; CDR2 reads YFSETQ.